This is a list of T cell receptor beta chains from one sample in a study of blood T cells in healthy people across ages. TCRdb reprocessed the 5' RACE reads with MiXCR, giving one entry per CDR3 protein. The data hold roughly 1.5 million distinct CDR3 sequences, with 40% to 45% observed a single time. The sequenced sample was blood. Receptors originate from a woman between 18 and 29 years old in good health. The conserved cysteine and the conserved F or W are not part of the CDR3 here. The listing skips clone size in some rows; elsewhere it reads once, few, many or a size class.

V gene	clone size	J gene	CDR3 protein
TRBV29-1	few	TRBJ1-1	SVAGWNTEAF
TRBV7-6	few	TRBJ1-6	ASSPEGVGSPLH
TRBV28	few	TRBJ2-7	AAGGIDEQY
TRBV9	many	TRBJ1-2	ASSARQGPSHGYT
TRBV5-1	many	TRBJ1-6	ASHMDSTGNSPLH
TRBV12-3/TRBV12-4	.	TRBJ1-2	ASSFQRNYGYT
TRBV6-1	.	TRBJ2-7	ASSEGVGQSYEQY
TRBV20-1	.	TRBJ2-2	SARDREQGDTGELF
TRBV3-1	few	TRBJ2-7	ASSKGGFRSQY
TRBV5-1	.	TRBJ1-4	ASSSIGATNEKLF
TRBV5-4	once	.	ASSFAGGSYNEQY
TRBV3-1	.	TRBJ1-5	ASSQRGWGANQPQH
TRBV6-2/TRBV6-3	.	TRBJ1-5	ASSYSGRGISSNQPQH
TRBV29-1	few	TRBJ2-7	SVVARGVAEQY
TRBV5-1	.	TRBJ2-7	ASSWTGQSYEQY
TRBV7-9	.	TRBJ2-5	ASSLWTGSVEIQY
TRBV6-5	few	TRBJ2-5	ASSHPDNEQY
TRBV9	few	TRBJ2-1	ASSVDGISYNEQF
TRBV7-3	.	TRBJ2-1	ASSPLRGDYNEQF
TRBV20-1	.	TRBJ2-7	SAPGQGGNYEQY
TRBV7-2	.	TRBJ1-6	ASSLRGIGTPLH
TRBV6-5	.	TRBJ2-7	ASSYSPRTPGYEQY
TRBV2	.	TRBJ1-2	ASGQGDFSGYT
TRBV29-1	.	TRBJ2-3	SVDPEDTQY
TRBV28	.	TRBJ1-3	ASSLQQPENTIY
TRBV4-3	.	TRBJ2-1	ASSQDPAGGPSEQF
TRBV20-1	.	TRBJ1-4	SAYREGEKLF
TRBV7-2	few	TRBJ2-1	ASSLSQGAYNEQF
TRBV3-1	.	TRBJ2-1	ASSQSRDGPRF
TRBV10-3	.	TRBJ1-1	AIRGDRASTEAF
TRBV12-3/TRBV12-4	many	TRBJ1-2	ASSLTGPNYGYT
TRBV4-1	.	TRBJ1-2	ASSQPYPRQSSYGYT
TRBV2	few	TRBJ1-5	ASRLGTGTNQPQH
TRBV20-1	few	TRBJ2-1	SARPGGRSEQF
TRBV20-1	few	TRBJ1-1	SAKVGGVNTEAF
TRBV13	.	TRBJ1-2	ASSLGGINYSYT
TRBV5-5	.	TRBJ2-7	ASSLEPSGSYEQY
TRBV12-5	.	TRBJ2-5	VSGRDRGSQETQY
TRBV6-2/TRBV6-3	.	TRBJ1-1	ASSYGAELNTEAF
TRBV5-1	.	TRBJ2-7	ASRLDNSYEQY
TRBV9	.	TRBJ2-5	ASSVPGLAGSEQY
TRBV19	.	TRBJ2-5	ASKEAGGAETQY
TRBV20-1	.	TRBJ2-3	SASPGLLSTDTQY
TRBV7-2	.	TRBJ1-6	ASSFGQGGSPLH
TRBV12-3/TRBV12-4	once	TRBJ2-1	ASRLSGGLNNEQF
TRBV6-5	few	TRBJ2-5	ASRRDILETQY
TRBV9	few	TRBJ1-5	ASSAGTGGLYSNQPQH
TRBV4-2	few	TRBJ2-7	ASSRRTSGGSYEQY
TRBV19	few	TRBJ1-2	ASIPNYGYT
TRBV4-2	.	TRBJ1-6	ASSQDPRGPSPLH
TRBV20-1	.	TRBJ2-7	SSGRQPYEQY
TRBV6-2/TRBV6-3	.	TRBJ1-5	ASSYSTGLRQPQH